The 11 T cell receptor beta chains presented below share a single source sample, sequenced in a study of blood T cell repertoires in COVID-19 (dated by TCRdb to 2020 to 2021). Library preparation was by the immunoSEQ multiplex PCR assay. In TCRdb, the immuneACCESS table is reduced to in-frame sequences with V and J assigned. These tables do not hold every clone; where another copy was compared, an unresolved V gene accounts for under half, and the others remain unexplained. The sample data list roughly 250,000 clones, and approximately 84% of these were observed just once. The ten largest clones take up about 2% of the sample. The material sequenced was peripheral blood. All receptors come from a woman older than 75 with acute or convalescent COVID-19.

This chain uses TRBV7-2 with TRBJ2-7; tentative D call: TRBD1 (6 bases). The CDR3 is 15 amino acids. Trimming removed 3 bases at V and 3 bases at J, with 15 bases between. Germline-derived CDR1 and CDR2 are SGHTA and FQGNSA. CDR3 residues: CASSLTVIRGYEQYF. As DNA, the CDR3 is TGTGCCAGCAGCTTGACCGTAATCAGGGGCTACGAGCAGTACTTC.

Only one count was recorded for this clone. This chain joins TRBV2 and TRBJ1-1; tentative D call: TRBD1 (6 bases). There are 14 residues in the CDR3. The V gene lost 3 bases and the J gene lost 2 bases, with 10 bases spanning the gap. CDR1 and CDR2 (germline): SNHLY, FYNNEI. CDR3 in amino acids: CASSEGGRNTEAFF. The CDR3, as DNA: TGTGCCAGCAGTGAGGGGGGGCGCAACACTGAAGCTTTCTTT.

The genes are TRBV18 and TRBJ2-3; TRBD1 matches at 10 bases. This CDR3 region has 16 residues. Trimming cost V 4 bases and J 0 bases; bases outside gene matches: 4. The germline V gene has CDR1 KGHSH and CDR2 LQKENI. CDR3: CASSRQGATSTDTQYF. CDR3 DNA: TGTGCCAGCTCACGACAGGGGGCCACTAGCACAGATACGCAGTATTTT.

For this clone: Other DNA sequences in this specimen translate into the identical CDR3. V and J are TRBV7-9 and TRBJ2-5; TRBD2 agrees at 7 bases. The CDR3 runs to 14 residues. Trimming took 0 bases from V and 4 from J; bases not matched to a gene: 2. The germline V gene has CDR1 SEHNR and CDR2 FQNEAQ (reference sequence). CDR3 sequence (DNA): TGTGCCAGCAGCTTAGCCAGCGGGGCAGAGACCCAGTACTTC. It is translated as CASSLASGAETQYF. The entire variable domain, with the rest obtained from reference TRBV7-9 and TRBJ2-5, is as follows: DTGVSQNPRHKITKRGQNVTFRCDPISEHNRLYWYRQTLGQGPEFLTYFQNEAQLEKSRLLSDRFSAERPKGSFSTLEIQRTEQGDSAMYLCASSLASGAETQYFGPGTRLLVL.

This chain links TRBV15 with TRBJ1-2; D is undetermined. Trimming stripped 3 bases from V and 4 bases from J, with 18 bases between. The CDR3 has 16 amino acids. Germline lookup yields CDR1 LNHNV and CDR2 YYDKDF (reference sequence). The CDR3 nucleotides are TGTGCCACCAGCAGCCGCACCCAAGTTCGGTCCTATGGCTACACCTTC. This codes for CATSSRTQVRSYGYTF.

This chain joins TRBV27 and TRBJ1-2; 9 bases map to TRBD1. Germline-derived CDR1 and CDR2 are MNHEY and SMNVEV (reference sequence). The CDR3 has 13 residues. The V and J ends lost 2 bases and 10 bases, in that order; junction bases with no gene match: 5. The CDR3 protein is CASSLRGQGFYTF. The CDR3 DNA sequence: TGTGCCAGCAGTTTACGGGGACAGGGTTTCTACACCTTC.

Only one count was recorded for this clone. This sequence joins TRBV23-1 and TRBJ2-7, with D maybe TRBD1 (6 bases). TRBV23-1 is marked as an open reading frame, function uncertain. Trimming removed 7 bases from V and 0 bases from J, with 19 bases in between. There are 16 residues in the CDR3. CDR3 region: CASNLIPGHLSYEQYF. The CDR3 nucleotides read TGCGCCAGCAATTTGATCCCGGGACATCTCTCCTACGAGCAGTACTTC.

J is TRBJ2-3 and V is TRBV6-5; D gene unclear. The CDR3 spans 13 residues. Per the germline V gene, CDR1 is MNHEY and CDR2 is SVGAGI. Trimming took 6 bases from V and 2 from J, leaving 9 bases between them. Here the CDR3 DNA reads TGTGCCAGCAGCCTACAGTACACAGATACGCAGTATTTT. Encoded protein: CASSLQYTDTQYF.

The V gene is TRBV29-1, the J gene TRBJ2-5, with 10 bases fitting TRBD1. Trimming removed 4 bases from V and 5 bases from J; junction bases left unmatched: 4. Germline lookup yields CDR1 SQVTM and CDR2 ANQGSEA. The CDR3 covers 13 residues. In DNA, the CDR3 is TGCAGCGTTGTCGGGACAGGGGCTGAGACCCAGTACTTC. Translating it yields CSVVGTGAETQYF. The whole variable domain, filled in from reference TRBV29-1 and TRBJ2-5, reads SAVISQKPSRDICQRGTSLTIQCQVDSQVTMMFWYRQQPGQSLTLIATANQGSEATYESGFVIDKFPISRPNLTFSTLTVSNMSPEDSSIYLCSVVGTGAETQYFGPGTRLLVL.

The chain joins TRBV20-1 to TRBJ1-2; no clear D. V dropped 3 bases and J dropped 6 bases, with 11 bases sitting between them. The length of the CDR3 is 12 residues. Germline values: CDR1 DFQATT, CDR2 SNEGSKA (reference sequence). In nucleotides, the CDR3 is TGCAGTGCTAGTCTGGCAAATCATGGCTACACCTTC. Protein sequence: CSASLANHGYTF.

The table lists this clone with a count of one. V gene TRBV7-2 combines with J gene TRBJ2-3, with 12 bases lining up with TRBD1. The CDR3 length is 17 residues. J lost 5 bases, V lost 5 bases, and 11 bases had no gene match. Looked up from germline, CDR1 is SGHTA and CDR2 is FQGNSA. The CDR3 coding sequence is TGTGCCAGCAGCGCGACCGGGACAGGGGGCTTGGGAGATACGCAGTATTTT. Translating it yields CASSATGTGGLGDTQYF.